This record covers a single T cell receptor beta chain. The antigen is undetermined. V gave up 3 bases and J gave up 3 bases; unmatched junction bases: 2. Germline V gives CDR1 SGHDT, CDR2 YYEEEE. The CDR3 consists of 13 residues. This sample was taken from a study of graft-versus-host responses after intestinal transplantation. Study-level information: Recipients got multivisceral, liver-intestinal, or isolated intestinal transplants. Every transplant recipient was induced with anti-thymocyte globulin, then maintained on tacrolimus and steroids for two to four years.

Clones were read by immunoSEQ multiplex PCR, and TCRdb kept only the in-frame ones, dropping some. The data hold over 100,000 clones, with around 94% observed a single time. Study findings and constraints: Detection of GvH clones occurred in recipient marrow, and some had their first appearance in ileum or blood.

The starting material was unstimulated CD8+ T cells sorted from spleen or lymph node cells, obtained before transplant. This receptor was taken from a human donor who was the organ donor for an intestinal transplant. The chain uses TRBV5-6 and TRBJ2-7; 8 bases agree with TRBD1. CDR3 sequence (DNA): TGTGCCAGCAGCTCAGGACAGGGCTACGAGCAGTACTTC. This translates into CASSSGQGYEQYF.